This TCR beta chain emerged from a study of blood T cell repertoires in COVID-19. Study details: Recovered Cohort 3 donors showed two negative PCRs, clearance, or symptom resolution.

The CDR3 spans 15 residues. V shed 2 bases and J shed 3 bases, with 12 bases lying between them. The repertoire was sequenced with immunoSEQ multiplex PCR; TCRdb's copy has only in-frame clones and lacks some. The sample contains fewer than 350,000 clones, about 88% of which appear only once. The TCR comes from a woman aged 55 to 70 in a cohort exposed to, infected with or recovered from COVID-19 (not recorded which). The V and J genes are TRBV5-3 and TRBJ1-3; D uncertain. TRBV5-3 is an ORF; its function is uncertain. Sequencing was carried out using PBMCs or T cells enriched from blood (not recorded which). CDR3 amino acids: CARSFLRTLGNTIYF. The DNA of the CDR3 is TGTGCCAGAAGCTTTTTAAGGACTCTTGGAAACACCATATATTTT.